What follows are 5 T cell receptor beta chains derived from one specimen sequenced in a study of cytomegalovirus exposure and HLA in healthy donors. Some clones are missing from TCRdb's copy, which holds only in-frame ones; the method was immunoSEQ multiplex PCR. The sample carries around 250,000 clones, 90% recorded once. The sample was PBMCs. The source of these receptors is a woman between 18 and 29 years old in good health and CMV-seronegative.

The J gene is TRBJ1-6, the V gene TRBV6-5; D remains unclear. Germline lookup yields CDR1 MNHEY and CDR2 SVGAGI. The V end lost 0 bases, the J end lost 10 bases, and 7 bases lay between the germline ends. The CDR3 has 13 amino acids. Written as DNA, the CDR3 is TGTGCCAGCAGTTACTCGTGCAGGTCACCCCTCCACTTT. This encodes CASSYSCRSPLHF.

This clone was seen just once. The chain joins TRBV20-1 to TRBJ2-3, with TRBD1 identical over 8 bases. J lost 11 bases, V lost 1 base, and 2 bases had no gene match. The V gene's germline CDR1 is DFQATT and CDR2 SNEGSKA (reference sequence). The CDR3 totals 11 residues. The CDR3 nucleotides read TGCAGTGCTAGAGGACAGGGGTTGCAGTATTTT. As protein: CSARGQGLQYF.

The gene calls are TRBV27 and TRBJ2-3; D uncertain. Looked up from germline, CDR1 is MNHEY and CDR2 is SMNVEV (reference sequence). The V and J ends lost 4 bases and 1 base respectively, with 15 bases between them. The length of the CDR3 is 16 residues. Written as DNA, the CDR3 is TGTGCCAGCAGTTCACATGGGCTCCAAGGCACAGATACGCAGTATTTT. This encodes CASSSHGLQGTDTQYF.

V usage is TRBV10-1 and J usage is TRBJ1-5; a weak D match, TRBD1 (5 bases). V lost 3 bases and J lost 9, with 12 bases in between. CDR1 and CDR2 from the germline V gene are WNHNN and SYGVQD (reference sequence). There are 13 residues in the CDR3. CDR3 region: CASSEGTGRPQHF. DNA for the CDR3: TGCGCCAGCAGTGAAGGGACCGGGAGGCCCCAGCATTTT.

The chain uses TRBV7-9 and TRBJ1-3; D is possibly TRBD1 (5 bases). From germline, CDR1 is SEHNR and CDR2 FQNEAQ (reference sequence). The CDR3 is 14 amino acids. The CDR3 here is CATSGGFSGNTIYF. CDR3 bases: TGTGCGACGAGCGGGGGGTTCTCTGGAAACACCATATATTTT.